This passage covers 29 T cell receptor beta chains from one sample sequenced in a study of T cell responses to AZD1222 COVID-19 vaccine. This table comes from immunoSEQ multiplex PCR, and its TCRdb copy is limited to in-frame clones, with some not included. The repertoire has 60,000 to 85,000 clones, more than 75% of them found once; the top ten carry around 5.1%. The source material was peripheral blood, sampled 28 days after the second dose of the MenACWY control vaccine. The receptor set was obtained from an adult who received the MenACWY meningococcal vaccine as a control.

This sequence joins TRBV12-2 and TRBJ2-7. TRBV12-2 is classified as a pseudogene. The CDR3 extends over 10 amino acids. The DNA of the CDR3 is TGTGCAAGTCGCGAACCGGGACGCTTATTC. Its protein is CASREPGRLF.

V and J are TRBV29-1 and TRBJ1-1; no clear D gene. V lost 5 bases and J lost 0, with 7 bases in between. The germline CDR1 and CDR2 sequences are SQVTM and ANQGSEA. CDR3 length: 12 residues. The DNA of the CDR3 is TGCAGCGTTACGAGGGTGAACACTGAAGCTTTCTTT. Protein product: CSVTRVNTEAFF.

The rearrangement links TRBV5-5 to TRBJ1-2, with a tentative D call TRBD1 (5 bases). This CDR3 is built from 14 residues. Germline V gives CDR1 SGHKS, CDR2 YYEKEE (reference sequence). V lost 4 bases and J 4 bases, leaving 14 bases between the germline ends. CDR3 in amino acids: CASSLDDSPYGYTF. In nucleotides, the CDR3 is TGTGCCAGCAGCCTGGATGACAGCCCCTATGGCTACACCTTC.

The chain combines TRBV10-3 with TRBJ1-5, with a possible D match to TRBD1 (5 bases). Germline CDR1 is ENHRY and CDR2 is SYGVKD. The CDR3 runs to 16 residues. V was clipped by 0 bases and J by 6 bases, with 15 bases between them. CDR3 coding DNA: TGTGCCATCAGTGAGTCGCATTCTTTGGGGGGTCAGCCCCAGCATTTT. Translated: CAISESHSLGGQPQHF.

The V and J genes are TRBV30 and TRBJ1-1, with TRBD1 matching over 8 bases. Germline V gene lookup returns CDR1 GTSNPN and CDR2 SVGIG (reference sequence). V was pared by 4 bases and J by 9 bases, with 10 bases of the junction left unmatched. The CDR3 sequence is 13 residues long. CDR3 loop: CAWIKTGVFQAFF. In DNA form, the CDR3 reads TGTGCCTGGATAAAGACAGGGGTATTCCAAGCTTTCTTT.

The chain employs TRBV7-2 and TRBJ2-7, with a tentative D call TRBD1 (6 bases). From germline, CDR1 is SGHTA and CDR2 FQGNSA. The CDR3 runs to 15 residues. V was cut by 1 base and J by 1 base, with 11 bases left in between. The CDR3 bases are TGTGCCAGCAGCTTAGTTCCGGACAGTTCCTACGAGCAGTACTTC. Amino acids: CASSLVPDSSYEQYF. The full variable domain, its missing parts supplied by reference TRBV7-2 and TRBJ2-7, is GAGVSQSPSNKVTEKGKDVELRCDPISGHTALYWYRQSLGQGLEFLIYFQGNSAPDKSGLPSDRFSAERTGGSVSTLTIQRTQQEDSAVYLCASSLVPDSSYEQYFGPGTRLTVT.

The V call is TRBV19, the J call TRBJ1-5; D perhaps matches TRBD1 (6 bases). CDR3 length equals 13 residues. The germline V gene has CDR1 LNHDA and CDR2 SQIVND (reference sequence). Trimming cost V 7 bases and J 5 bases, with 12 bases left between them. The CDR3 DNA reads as TGTGCCAGTAAACAGGGACACGATCAGCCCCAGCATTTT. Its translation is CASKQGHDQPQHF.

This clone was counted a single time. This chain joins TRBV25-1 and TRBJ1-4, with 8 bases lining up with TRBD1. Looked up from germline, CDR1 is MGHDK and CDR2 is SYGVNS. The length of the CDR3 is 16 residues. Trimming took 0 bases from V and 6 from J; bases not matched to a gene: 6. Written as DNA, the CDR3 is TGTGCCAGCAGTGAATATTTCGGACAGGGATATGAAAAACTGTTTTTT. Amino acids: CASSEYFGQGYEKLFF.

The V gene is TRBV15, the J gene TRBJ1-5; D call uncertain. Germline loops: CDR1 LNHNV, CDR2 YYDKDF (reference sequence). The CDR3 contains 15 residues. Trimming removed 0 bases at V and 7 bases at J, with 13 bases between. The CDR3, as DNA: TGTGCCACCAGCAGAGAAAAGGAGGTATGGCAGCCCCAGCATTTT. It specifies CATSREKEVWQPQHF.

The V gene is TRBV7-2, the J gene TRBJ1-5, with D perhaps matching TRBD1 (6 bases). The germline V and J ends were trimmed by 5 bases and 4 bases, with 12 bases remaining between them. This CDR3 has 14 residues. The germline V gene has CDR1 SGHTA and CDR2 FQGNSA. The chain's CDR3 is CASSPHQGNQPQHF. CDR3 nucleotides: TGTGCCAGCAGCCCCCACCAGGGGAATCAGCCCCAGCATTTT.

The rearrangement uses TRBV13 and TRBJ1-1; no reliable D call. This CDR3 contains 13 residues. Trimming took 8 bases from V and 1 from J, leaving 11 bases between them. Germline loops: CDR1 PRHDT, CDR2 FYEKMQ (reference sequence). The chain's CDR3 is CASGFSGNTEAFF. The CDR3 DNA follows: TGTGCCAGCGGGTTCTCAGGGAACACTGAAGCTTTCTTT.

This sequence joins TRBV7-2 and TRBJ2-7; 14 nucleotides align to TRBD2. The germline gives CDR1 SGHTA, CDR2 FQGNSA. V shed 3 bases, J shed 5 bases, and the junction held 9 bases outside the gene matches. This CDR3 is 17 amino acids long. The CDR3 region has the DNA TGTGCCAGCAGCTTGAACCCGGGACTAGCGGGGGACCACGAGCAGTACTTC. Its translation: CASSLNPGLAGDHEQYF.

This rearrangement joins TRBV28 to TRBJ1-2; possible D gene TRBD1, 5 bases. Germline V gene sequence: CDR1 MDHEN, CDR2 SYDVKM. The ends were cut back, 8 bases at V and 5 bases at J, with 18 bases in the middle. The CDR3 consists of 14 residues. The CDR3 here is CASSLRDRPYGYTF. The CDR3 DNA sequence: TGTGCCAGCTCCCTCAGGGATCGGCCTTATGGCTACACCTTC.

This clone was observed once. The DNA for the CDR3 is TGTGCCAGCAGTGCCAGACAGGGGAACACTGAAGCTTTCTTT. The encoded protein is CASSARQGNTEAFF. The chain has TRBV27 and TRBJ1-1; 7 bases line up with TRBD1. Germline CDR1 MNHEY, CDR2 SMNVEV (reference sequence). V was pared by 5 bases and J by 1 base, with 4 bases of the junction left unmatched. The CDR3 is 14 residues long.

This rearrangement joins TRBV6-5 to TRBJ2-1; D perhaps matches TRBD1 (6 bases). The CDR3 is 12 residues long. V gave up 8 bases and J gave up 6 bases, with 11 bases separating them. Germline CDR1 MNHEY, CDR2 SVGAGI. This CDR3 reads CASARGGNEQFF. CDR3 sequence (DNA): TGTGCCAGCGCCCGAGGGGGCAATGAGCAGTTCTTC.

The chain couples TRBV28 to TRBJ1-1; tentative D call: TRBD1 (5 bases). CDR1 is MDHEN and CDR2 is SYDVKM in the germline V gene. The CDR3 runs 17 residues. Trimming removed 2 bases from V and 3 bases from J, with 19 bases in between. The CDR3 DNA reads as TGTGCCAGCAGTTTAGATACCGGGATCAGGGATGACACTGAAGCTTTCTTT. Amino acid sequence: CASSLDTGIRDDTEAFF.

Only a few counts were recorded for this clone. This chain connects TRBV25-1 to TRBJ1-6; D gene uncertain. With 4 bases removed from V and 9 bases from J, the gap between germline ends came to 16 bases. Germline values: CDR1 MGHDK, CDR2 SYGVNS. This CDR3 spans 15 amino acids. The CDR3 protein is CASSASGSWGSPLHF. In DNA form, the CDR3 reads TGTGCCAGCAGTGCCTCGGGAAGTTGGGGTTCACCCCTCCACTTT. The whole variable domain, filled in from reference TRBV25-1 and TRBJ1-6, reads EADIYQTPRYLVIGTGKKITLECSQTMGHDKMYWYQQDPGMELHLIHYSYGVNSTEKGDLSSESTVSRIRTEHFPLTLESARPSHTSQYLCASSASGSWGSPLHFGNGTRLTVT.

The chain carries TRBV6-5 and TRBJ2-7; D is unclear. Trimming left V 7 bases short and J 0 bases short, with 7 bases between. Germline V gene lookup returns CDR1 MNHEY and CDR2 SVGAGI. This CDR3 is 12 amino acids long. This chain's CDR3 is CASTVSSYEQYF. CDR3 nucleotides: TGTGCCAGCACGGTTAGCTCCTACGAGCAGTACTTC.

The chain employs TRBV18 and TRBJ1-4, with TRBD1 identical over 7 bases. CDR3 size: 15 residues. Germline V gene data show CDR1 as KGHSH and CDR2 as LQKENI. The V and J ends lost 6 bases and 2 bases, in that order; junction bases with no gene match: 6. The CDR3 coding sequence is TGTGCCAGCTCCGTTGGACAGGCCACTAATGAAAAACTGTTTTTT. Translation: CASSVGQATNEKLFF.

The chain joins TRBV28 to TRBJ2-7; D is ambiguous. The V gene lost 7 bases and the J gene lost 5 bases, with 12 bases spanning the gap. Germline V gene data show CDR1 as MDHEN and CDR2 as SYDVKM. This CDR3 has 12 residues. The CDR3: CASMSIPNEQYF. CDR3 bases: TGTGCCAGCATGTCTATCCCCAACGAGCAGTACTTC. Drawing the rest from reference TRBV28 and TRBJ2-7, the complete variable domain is DVKVTQSSRYLVKRTGEKVFLECVQDMDHENMFWYRQDPGLGLRLIYFSYDVKMKEKGDIPEGYSVSREKKERFSLILESASTNQTSMYLCASMSIPNEQYFGPGTRLTVT.

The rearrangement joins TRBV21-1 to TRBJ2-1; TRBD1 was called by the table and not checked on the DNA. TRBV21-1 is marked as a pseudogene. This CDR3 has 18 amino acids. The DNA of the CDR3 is TGTGCCAGCAGCAAACGCGAATGTACAACAGGTCCTTACAATGAGCAGTTCTTC. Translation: CASSKRECTTGPYNEQFF.

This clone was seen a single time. The CDR3 here is CASSAEGSLRNTIYF. The CDR3 nucleotides are TGTGCCAGCAGCGCCGAAGGGAGTTTGCGAAACACCATATATTTT. The rearrangement links TRBV5-4 to TRBJ1-3; D gene ambiguous. From germline, CDR1 is SGHNT and CDR2 YYREEE (reference sequence). Trimming cost V 4 bases and J 5 bases, with 16 bases left between them. This CDR3 comprises 15 residues.

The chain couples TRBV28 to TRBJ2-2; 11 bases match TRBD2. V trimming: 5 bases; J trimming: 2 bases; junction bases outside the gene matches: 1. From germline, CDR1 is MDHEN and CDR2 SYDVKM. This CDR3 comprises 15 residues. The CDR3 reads CASSRLAGNTGELFF. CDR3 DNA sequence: TGTGCCAGCAGTCGACTAGCGGGAAACACCGGGGAGCTGTTTTTT.

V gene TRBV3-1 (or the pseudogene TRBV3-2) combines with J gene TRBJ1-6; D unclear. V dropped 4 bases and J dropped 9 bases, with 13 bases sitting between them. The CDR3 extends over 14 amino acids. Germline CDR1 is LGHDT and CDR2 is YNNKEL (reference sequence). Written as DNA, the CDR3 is TGTGCCAGCAGCCTAAGGAGTACTGGTTCACCCCTCCACTTT. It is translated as CASSLRSTGSPLHF.

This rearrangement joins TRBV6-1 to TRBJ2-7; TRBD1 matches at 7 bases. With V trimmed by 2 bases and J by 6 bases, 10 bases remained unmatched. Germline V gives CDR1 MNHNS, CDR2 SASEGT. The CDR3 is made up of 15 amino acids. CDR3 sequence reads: CASSETGVQPLEQYF. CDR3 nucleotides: TGTGCCAGCAGTGAAACAGGGGTGCAACCCCTCGAGCAGTACTTC.

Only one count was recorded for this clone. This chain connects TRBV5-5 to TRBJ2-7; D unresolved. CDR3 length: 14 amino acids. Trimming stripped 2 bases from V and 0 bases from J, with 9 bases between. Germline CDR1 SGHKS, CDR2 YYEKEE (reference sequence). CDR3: CASSFFVNSYEQYF. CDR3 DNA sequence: TGTGCCAGCAGCTTTTTCGTCAACTCCTACGAGCAGTACTTC.

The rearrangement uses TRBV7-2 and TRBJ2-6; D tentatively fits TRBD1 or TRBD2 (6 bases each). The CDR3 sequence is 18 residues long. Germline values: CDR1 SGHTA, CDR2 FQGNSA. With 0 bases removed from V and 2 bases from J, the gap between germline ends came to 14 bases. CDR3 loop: CASSLAGGLGTGANVLTF. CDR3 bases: TGTGCCAGCAGCTTAGCCGGGGGCCTGGGTACTGGGGCCAACGTCCTGACTTTC.

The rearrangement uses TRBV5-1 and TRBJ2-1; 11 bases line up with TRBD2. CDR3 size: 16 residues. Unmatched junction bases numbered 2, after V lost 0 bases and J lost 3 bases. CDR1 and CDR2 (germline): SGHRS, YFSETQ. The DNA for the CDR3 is TGCGCCAGCAGCTTGGGGACTAGCGGGTACTACAATGAGCAGTTCTTC. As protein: CASSLGTSGYYNEQFF.

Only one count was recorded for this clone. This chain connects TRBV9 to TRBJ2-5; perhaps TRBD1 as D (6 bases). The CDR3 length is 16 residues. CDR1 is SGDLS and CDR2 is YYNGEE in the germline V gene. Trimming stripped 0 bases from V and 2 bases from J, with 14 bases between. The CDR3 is CASSVGAWDTQETQYF. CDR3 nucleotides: TGTGCCAGCAGCGTAGGTGCCTGGGACACGCAAGAGACCCAGTACTTC.